The 11 T cell receptor beta chains below were found in one sample sequenced in a study of identical twins. TCRdb reprocessed the 5' RACE reads via MiXCR and lists one record per CDR3 protein. This sample has about 430,000 distinct CDR3 sequences, with 18% found just once. The source material was naive T cells sorted from blood. The receptors were gathered from a man in his fifties or sixties in good health.

The genes are TRBV20-1 and TRBJ1-1; possibly TRBD1 for D (6 bases). The CDR3 loop spans 12 amino acids. Germline loops: CDR1 DFQATT, CDR2 SNEGSKA (reference sequence). Trimming left V 4 bases short and J 4 bases short, with 10 bases between. CDR3 nucleotides: TGCAGTGCTAATACAGGGCCCACTGAAGCTTTCTTT. It specifies CSANTGPTEAFF.

This clonotype came up many times. The CDR3 coding sequence is TGTGCCAGCACCCTAGGGGCTCTAGATGAAAAACTGTTTTTT. Translated: CASTLGALDEKLFF. This chain joins TRBV11-2 and TRBJ1-4, with TRBD1 as a possible D gene (5 bases). Germline CDR1 is SGHAT and CDR2 is FQNNGV. This CDR3 comprises 14 residues. Trimming shortened V by 7 bases and J by 6 bases, and 15 bases separated the two germline ends. Full variable domain (rest looked up from reference TRBV11-2 and TRBJ1-4): EAGVAQSPRYKIIEKRQSVAFWCNPISGHATLYWYQQILGQGPKLLIQFQNNGVVDDSQLPKDRFSAERLKGVDSTLKIQPAKLEDSAVYLCASTLGALDEKLFFGSGTQLSVL.

The chain recombines TRBV28 with TRBJ2-1; 8 bases align to TRBD2. Germline V gene data show CDR1 as MDHEN and CDR2 as SYDVKM. Germline trimming cut 6 bases from V and 4 bases from J; bases unmatched to any gene: 14. This CDR3 has 17 amino acids. The CDR3 loop reads CASRTRWASGSYNEQFF. CDR3 nucleotide sequence: TGTGCCAGCAGGACCCGGTGGGCTAGCGGGTCTTACAATGAGCAGTTCTTC.

At least ten counts were recorded for this clonotype. The chain is built from TRBV19 and TRBJ2-3; possibly TRBD2 for D (5 bases). The CDR3 contains 14 residues. Germline assignment: CDR1 LNHDA and CDR2 SQIVND (reference sequence). Trimming took off 2 bases at V and 6 bases at J, with 12 bases between the two ends. The CDR3 sequence is CASSILARTDTQYF. The DNA of the CDR3 is TGTGCCAGTAGTATACTAGCCCGGACGGATACGCAGTATTTT.

This clonotype turned up a few times. The chain carries TRBV7-6 and TRBJ1-6, with D perhaps matching TRBD1 (5 bases). From germline, CDR1 is SGHVS and CDR2 FNYEAQ. Trimming took off 2 bases at V and 7 bases at J, with 15 bases between the two ends. The CDR3 runs 16 residues. CDR3 sequence reads: CASSLQGRGRNSPLHF. CDR3 coding DNA: TGTGCCAGCAGCTTACAGGGCCGAGGGCGAAATTCACCCCTCCACTTT.

The sample holds many counts of this clonotype. V gene TRBV5-6 combines with J gene TRBJ2-3, with D tentatively TRBD1 (6 bases). Germline CDR1 reads SGHDT; CDR2 reads YYEEEE. V was pared by 4 bases and J by 3 bases, with 15 bases between. This CDR3 comprises 15 residues. This CDR3 is CASSLRGRVTDTQYF. CDR3 nucleotide sequence: TGTGCCAGCAGCCTCAGGGGAAGAGTTACAGATACGCAGTATTTT.

A few counts support this clonotype. The rearrangement joins TRBV4-3 to TRBJ1-5, with 7 bases aligning to TRBD1. Unmatched junction bases numbered 8, after V lost 2 bases and J lost 7 bases. This CDR3 is 15 amino acids long. Germline V gene lookup returns CDR1 LGHNA and CDR2 YSLEER. The CDR3 sequence is CASSQSRTGLQPQHF. In DNA, the CDR3 is TGCGCCAGCAGCCAATCGCGGACAGGACTGCAGCCCCAGCATTTT.

The chain has TRBV6-1 and TRBJ1-1; TRBD1 agrees at 10 bases. Germline-derived CDR1 and CDR2 are MNHNS and SASEGT. There are 17 residues in the CDR3. V lost 2 bases to trimming and J lost 3 bases; unmatched junction nucleotides: 9. This CDR3 reads CASSEPGQGRLDTEAFF. Written as DNA, the CDR3 is TGTGCCAGCAGTGAACCGGGACAGGGGCGCCTTGACACTGAAGCTTTCTTT.

There are many counts of this clonotype. The chain employs TRBV5-1 and TRBJ2-1; 12 bases match TRBD2. Trimming took 4 bases from V and 9 from J; bases not matched to a gene: 20. Germline CDR1 and CDR2: SGHRS and YFSETQ. The CDR3 length is 19 residues. CDR3 region: CASSLFSSGRAPTGGEQFF. CDR3 nucleotide sequence: TGCGCCAGCAGCCTATTCTCTAGCGGGAGGGCCCCCACCGGCGGTGAGCAGTTCTTC. Full variable domain (rest looked up from reference TRBV5-1 and TRBJ2-1): KAGVTQTPRYLIKTRGQQVTLSCSPISGHRSVSWYQQTPGQGLQFLFEYFSETQRNKGNFPGRFSGRQFSNSRSEMNVSTLELGDSALYLCASSLFSSGRAPTGGEQFFGPGTRLTVL.

The chain has TRBV4-1 and TRBJ1-6; 9 bases are a match to TRBD1. Germline CDR1 MGHRA, CDR2 YSYEKL. This CDR3 has 16 amino acids. Trimming cost V 3 bases and J 9 bases; bases outside gene matches: 9. CDR3 sequence reads: CASSQTFGTGSSPLHF. As DNA, the CDR3 is TGCGCCAGCAGCCAGACTTTTGGGACAGGGTCTTCACCCCTCCACTTT.

The genes are TRBV15 and TRBJ2-7, with D hard to call. Germline V gives CDR1 LNHNV, CDR2 YYDKDF (reference sequence). Trimming stripped 0 bases from V and 3 bases from J, with 12 bases between. CDR3 length: 15 amino acids. The CDR3 DNA is TGTGCCACCAGCAGAGATCCAAGTGGATTCTACGAGCAGTACTTC. Protein: CATSRDPSGFYEQYF.